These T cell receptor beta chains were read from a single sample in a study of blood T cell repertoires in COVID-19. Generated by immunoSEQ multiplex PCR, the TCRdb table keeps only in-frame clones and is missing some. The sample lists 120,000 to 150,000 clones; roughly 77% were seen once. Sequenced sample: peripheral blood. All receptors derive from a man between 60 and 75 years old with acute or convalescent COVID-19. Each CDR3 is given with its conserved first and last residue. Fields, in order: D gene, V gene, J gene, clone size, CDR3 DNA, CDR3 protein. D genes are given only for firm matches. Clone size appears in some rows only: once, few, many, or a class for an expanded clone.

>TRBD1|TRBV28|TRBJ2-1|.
TGTGCCAGCAGTTCCGGACAGGGTAGGAATGAGCAGTTCTTC
CASSSGQGRNEQFF
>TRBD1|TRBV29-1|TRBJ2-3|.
TGCAGCGTTTTCAACAGGGGGCATGGAGATACGCAGTATTTT
CSVFNRGHGDTQYF
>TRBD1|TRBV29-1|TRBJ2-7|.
TGCAGCGTTGAAGACAGGGGGCAGCTCTACGAGCAGTACTTC
CSVEDRGQLYEQYF
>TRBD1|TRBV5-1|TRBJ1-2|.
TGCGCCAGCAGCACGGGACAGGGCCTATATGGCTACACCTTC
CASSTGQGLYGYTF
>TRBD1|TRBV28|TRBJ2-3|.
TGTGCCAGCAGTCCCGACAGGGGGATAACAGATACGCAGTATTTT
CASSPDRGITDTQYF
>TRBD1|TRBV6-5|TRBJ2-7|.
TGTGCCAGCAGCCGAGGACAGGGACCTCCCTACGAGCAGTACTTC
CASSRGQGPPYEQYF
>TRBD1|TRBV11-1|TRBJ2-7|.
TGTGCCAGCAGCTTGGGACAGGAGGGGAGCGAGCAGTACTTC
CASSLGQEGSEQYF
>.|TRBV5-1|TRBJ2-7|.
TGCGCCAGCAGCTGGGACAATCCCTACGAGCAGTACTTC
CASSWDNPYEQYF
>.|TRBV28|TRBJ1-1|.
TGTGCCAGCAGCCCACCCTCGTCCGGGACTGAAGCTTTCTTT
CASSPPSSGTEAFF
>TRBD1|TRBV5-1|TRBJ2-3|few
TGCGCCAGCAGCTTCGGACAGGGCGGATCGGATACGCAGTATTTT
CASSFGQGGSDTQYF
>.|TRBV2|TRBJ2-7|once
TGTGCCAGTGACAGTTTAAACTACGAGCAGTACTTC
CASDSLNYEQYF
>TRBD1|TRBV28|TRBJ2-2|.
TGTGCCTCTCGACAGGGTCAGGGCACCGGGGAGCTGTTTTTT
CASRQGQGTGELFF
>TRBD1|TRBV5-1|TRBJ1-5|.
TGCGCCAGCAGCGAAAGACAGGGGGCCTTACCCCAGCATTTT
CASSERQGALPQHF
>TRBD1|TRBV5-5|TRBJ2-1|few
TGTGCCAGCAGCTTGGGACAGGGTGGGTACAATGAGCAGTTCTTC
CASSLGQGGYNEQFF
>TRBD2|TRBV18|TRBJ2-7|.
TGTGCCAGCTCACCCCGGGGGGACGAGCAGTACTTC
CASSPRGDEQYF
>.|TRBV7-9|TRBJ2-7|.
TGTGCCAGCAGCTTCGGAGGGGTGAGTCGCGAGCAGTACTTC
CASSFGGVSREQYF
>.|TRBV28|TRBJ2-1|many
TGTGCCACCAGAAGCGTTGCTAGCGACAATGAGCAGTTCTTC
CATRSVASDNEQFF
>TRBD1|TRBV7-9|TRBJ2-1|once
TGTGCCAGCAGCTTCGGACAGGGTTTCTACAATGAGCAGTTCTTC
CASSFGQGFYNEQFF
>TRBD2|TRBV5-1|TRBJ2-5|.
TGCGCCAGCAGGGCGGGGGGACTTCAAGAGACCCAGTACTTC
CASRAGGLQETQYF
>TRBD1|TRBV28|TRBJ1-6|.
TGTGCCAGCAGTCTACACAGGGGGCGCGATTCACCCCTCCACTTT
CASSLHRGRDSPLHF
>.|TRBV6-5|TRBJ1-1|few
TGTGCCAGCACCTCGGGAGGAATCATGAACACTGAAGCTTTCTTT
CASTSGGIMNTEAFF
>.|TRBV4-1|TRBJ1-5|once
TGCGCCAGCAGCCAAGAACCGGGTCATGACAATCAGCCCCAGCATTTT
CASSQEPGHDNQPQHF